These 14 T cell receptor beta chains came from one sample sequenced in a study of shared clonotypes between healthy human individuals. Clones were sequenced by immunoSEQ multiplex PCR, and TCRdb holds only the in-frame ones, with some missing. In the table there are hundreds of thousands of clones, roughly four fifths of which are singletons. The material sequenced was PBMCs. Receptors were obtained from a woman in her thirties or forties in good health. Some clones in this sample may be carry-over from other donors' samples.

The CDR3 region is CASSPRAQGYEAFF. In nucleotides, the CDR3 is TGTGCCAGCTCACCTCGAGCACAGGGGTATGAAGCTTTCTTT. The J gene is TRBJ1-1, the V gene TRBV18, with 7 bases that match TRBD1. CDR3 length equals 14 residues. Germline CDR1 and CDR2: KGHSH and LQKENI. J lost 7 bases, V lost 3 bases, and 8 bases had no gene match.

This chain links TRBV5-4 with TRBJ2-1; tentatively, D is TRBD2 (6 bases). V was shortened by 1 base and J by 8 bases, with 13 bases between the two germline ends. Germline assignment: CDR1 SGHNT and CDR2 YYREEE (reference sequence). The CDR3 consists of 14 residues. The DNA for the CDR3 is TGTGCCAGCAGCTTGATCCGGGAGTATGATGAGCAGTTCTTC. It specifies CASSLIREYDEQFF.

This chain uses TRBV5-4 with TRBJ1-3; 7 nucleotides line up with TRBD1. V lost 4 bases, J lost 2 bases, and 6 bases stayed unmatched. This CDR3 spans 15 amino acids. Germline assignment: CDR1 SGHNT and CDR2 YYREEE (reference sequence). CDR3 coding DNA: TGTGCCAGCAGCCGTACAGGGGCTGCTGGAAACACCATATATTTT. The encoded protein is CASSRTGAAGNTIYF.

V and J are TRBV11-2 and TRBJ1-2; D is undetermined. The germline V gene encodes CDR1 SGHAT and CDR2 FQNNGV. The CDR3 contains 13 residues. V was trimmed by 0 bases and J by 5 bases, leaving 7 bases between them. The CDR3 loop reads CASSLDLGYGYTF. The CDR3 bases are TGTGCCAGCAGCTTAGATTTGGGGTATGGCTACACCTTC. The full variable domain, its missing parts supplied by reference TRBV11-2 and TRBJ1-2, is EAGVAQSPRYKIIEKRQSVAFWCNPISGHATLYWYQQILGQGPKLLIQFQNNGVVDDSQLPKDRFSAERLKGVDSTLKIQPAKLEDSAVYLCASSLDLGYGYTFGSGTRLTVV.

This rearrangement joins TRBV4-2 to TRBJ2-1, with 9 bases aligning to TRBD2. CDR1 and CDR2 (germline): LGHNA, YNFKEQ. V was pared by 0 bases and J by 4 bases, with 4 bases of the junction left unmatched. The CDR3 is made up of 16 amino acids. The CDR3 spells CASSQDGLAGYNEQFF. Here the CDR3 DNA reads TGTGCCAGCAGCCAAGACGGCCTAGCGGGGTACAATGAGCAGTTCTTC.

The count of this clone is one. The genes are TRBV7-2 and TRBJ2-1; D not resolved. Deletions cut 5 bases from V and 10 bases from J, with 12 bases between. The CDR3 contains 12 residues. CDR1 is SGHTA, CDR2 FQGNSA, per germline. The CDR3 DNA sequence: TGTGCCAGCAGCGTTCTTCTTGAAGAGCAGTTCTTC. The encoded protein is CASSVLLEEQFF.

This chain links TRBV28 with TRBJ1-4; 7 bases map to TRBD1. CDR1 is MDHEN, CDR2 SYDVKM, per germline. V lost 5 bases and J lost 0; bases outside the gene matches: 3. This CDR3 contains 15 residues. This CDR3 reads CASSNRGATNEKLFF. CDR3 DNA: TGTGCCAGCAGTAACAGGGGTGCAACTAATGAAAAACTGTTTTTT.

This clone was picked up a small number of times. The chain combines TRBV7-3 with TRBJ2-1; TRBD1 matches 11 bases. The CDR3 extends over 15 amino acids. V lost 2 bases to trimming and J lost 8 bases; unmatched junction nucleotides: 5. Germline V gene lookup returns CDR1 SGHTA and CDR2 FQGTGA. In nucleotides, the CDR3 is TGTGCCAGCAGCTTACAAGGGACAGGGGGTTATGAGCAGTTCTTC. Amino acid sequence: CASSLQGTGGYEQFF.

In its sample, this clone was seen once. The CDR3 bases are TGTGCCAGTAGTATTAGCGGGAGTATCTACGAGCAGTACTTC. Its protein is CASSISGSIYEQYF. The rearrangement links TRBV19 to TRBJ2-7; 9 bases map to TRBD2. The V gene end was trimmed by 3 bases and the J gene end by 3 bases; junction bases not matched to a gene: 3. Germline CDR1 and CDR2: LNHDA and SQIVND (reference sequence). The CDR3 extends over 14 amino acids.

This clone was observed a few times. The CDR3 DNA is TGCGCCAGCAGTGAGTCATCGGCTTACGAGCAGTACTTC. Amino acids: CASSESSAYEQYF. This sequence joins TRBV10-2 and TRBJ2-7, with D unclear. The CDR3 is made up of 13 amino acids. Germline-derived CDR1 and CDR2 are WSHSY and SAAADI. Trimming left V 0 bases short and J 4 bases short, with 7 bases between.

Comment on this clone: This could be a read error, since a much larger clone is one nucleotide away. V gene TRBV13 combines with J gene TRBJ2-7; D is unresolved. Germline V CDR1 and CDR2: PRHDT, FYEKMQ (reference sequence). V lost 4 bases, J lost 2 bases, and 3 bases lay in between. This CDR3 region has 11 residues. CDR3 loop: CASSSTYEQYF. CDR3 nucleotide sequence: TGTGCCAGCAGCTCCACCTACGAGCAGTACTTC.

This chain uses TRBV9 with TRBJ1-1; D perhaps matches TRBD1 (5 bases). V was shortened by 2 bases and J by 6 bases, with 11 bases between the two germline ends. This CDR3 region has 13 residues. Germline assignment: CDR1 SGDLS and CDR2 YYNGEE. The CDR3 DNA reads as TGTGCCAGCAGCGTTGAGGGGCAGGCTGAAGCTTTCTTT. Its translation is CASSVEGQAEAFF.

The chain couples TRBV5-6 to TRBJ2-5; TRBD1 aligns across 7 bases. The CDR3 is 13 amino acids. V lost 5 bases to trimming and J lost 4 bases; unmatched junction nucleotides: 5. Germline values: CDR1 SGHDT, CDR2 YYEEEE. The CDR3 region is CASRLTGLETQYF. The CDR3 nucleotides are TGTGCCAGCAGGTTGACAGGGTTAGAGACCCAGTACTTC.

The chain employs TRBV30 and TRBJ2-3; no firm D call. In germline, CDR1 is GTSNPN, CDR2 SVGIG (reference sequence). V was cut by 0 bases and J by 7 bases, with 8 bases left in between. The CDR3 has 12 residues. CDR3: CAWSVQGYTQYF. CDR3 bases: TGTGCCTGGAGTGTACAAGGTTATACGCAGTATTTT. The full variable domain, completed using reference TRBV30 and TRBJ2-3, is SQTIHQWPATLVQPVGSPLSLECTVEGTSNPNLYWYRQAAGRGLQLLFYSVGIGQISSEVPQNLSASRPQDRQFILSSKKLLLSDSGFYLCAWSVQGYTQYFGPGTRLTVL.